This T cell receptor beta chain appears in the sequencing data of a study of vaccination and CD4 T cells after COVID-19. With V trimmed by 2 bases and J by 6 bases, 5 bases remained unmatched. From germline, CDR1 is SGHTA and CDR2 FQGNSA. The CDR3 contains 15 residues. A word on this clonotype: Its antigen is not identified.

Documented treatment: approximately 10-day PBMC culture with coronavirus spike peptide pools or control peptides (ViraFEST assay). The Oncomine TCR Beta short-read assay was what sequenced the DNA obtained from cultured CD4+ T cells. TCRdb re-called the PCR reads through MiXCR, storing one row per CDR3 protein. The sample lists roughly 11,000 distinct CDR3 sequences; 53% were seen once. The chain links TRBV7-2 to TRBJ2-3; 10 bases are shared with TRBD2. This clonotype originated in a human donor who had recovered from COVID-19. The sequenced sample was CD4+ T cells from blood, cultured in vitro. The CDR3 sequence is CASSLSVAGGDTQYF. DNA for the CDR3: TGTGCCAGCAGCTTATCGGTAGCGGGAGGCGATACGCAGTATTTT.